This section outlines one TCR beta chain sequence together with its context. Its antigen is as yet unknown. The data belong to a study of blood T cells in healthy people across ages. Study observations and caveats: Naive CD4+ cell counts and diversity both ran higher in long-lived than in aged donors. Samples with more naive T cells showed higher observed beta diversity.

Together with a sample-barcoded 5' primer, a J-beta primer mix was included in a second PCR lasting roughly 6 to 12 cycles. The template-switch adaptor was a 5' adaptor with 12 random nucleotides. It tagged each cDNA molecule. Every sample produced at least 2.5 million CDR3-containing paired-end reads. TCRdb reprocessed the 5' RACE reads via MiXCR and lists one record per CDR3 protein. The sample lists about 720,000 distinct CDR3 sequences, around a fifth occurring once. The V and J ends lost 3 bases and 3 bases respectively, with 11 bases between them. Germline values: CDR1 LGHDT, CDR2 YNNKEL (reference sequence). There are 14 residues in the CDR3.

Sample: blood. The sequence was collected from a man between 65 and 80 years old in good health. The V gene is TRBV3-1, the J gene TRBJ1-2; D gene unclear. CDR3 DNA sequence: TGTGCCAGCAGCCATGGCAGCCTATACTATGGCTACACCTTC. Translated, it gives CASSHGSLYYGYTF.